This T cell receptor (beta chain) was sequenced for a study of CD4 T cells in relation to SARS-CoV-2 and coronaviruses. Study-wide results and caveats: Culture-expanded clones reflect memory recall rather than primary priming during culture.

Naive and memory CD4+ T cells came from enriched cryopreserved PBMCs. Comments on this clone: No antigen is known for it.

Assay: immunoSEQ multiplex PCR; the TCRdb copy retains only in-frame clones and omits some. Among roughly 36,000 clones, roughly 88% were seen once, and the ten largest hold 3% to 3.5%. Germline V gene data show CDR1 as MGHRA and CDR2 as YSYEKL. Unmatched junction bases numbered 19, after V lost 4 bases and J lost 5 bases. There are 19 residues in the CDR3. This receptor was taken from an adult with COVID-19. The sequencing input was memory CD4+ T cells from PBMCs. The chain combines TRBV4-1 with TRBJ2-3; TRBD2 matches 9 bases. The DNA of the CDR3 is TGCGCCAGCAGCCCCCCAAGGCTAGCGGGGCCTTTAGACGGAGATACGCAGTATTTT. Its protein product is CASSPPRLAGPLDGDTQYF.